This T cell receptor (beta chain) was sequenced during a study of cytomegalovirus exposure and HLA in healthy donors (dated 2017 in TCRdb). The study in broad terms: According to an earlier analysis of 550 to 750 of the donors, 150 million to 200 million T cells yielded over 90 million unique TCR beta sequences and 276 Gb of sequence data. An early release that covered several hundred HLA-typed donors contained around 330 gigabases of sequencing data and around 80 million unique TCR sequences. Of the 398 genotyped donors, about 80% fell in the genetic ancestry cluster associated with self-reported Caucasian donors. The study aimed to test whether signatures of past pathogen exposure could be identified by cataloging public T cell receptors. The study profiled the T cell repertoires of 550 to 700 subjects by immunosequencing and related them to cytomegalovirus serostatus. Besides the first cohort of about 730 subjects, a separate validation cohort made up of over 95 different subjects was used. The study combined high-throughput TCR immunosequencing, statistical association of individual TCRs with disease status, and machine learning to predict cytomegalovirus infection status. To study patterns of TCR occurrence, a later analysis re-analyzed previously published TCR beta repertoires from 600 to 750 donors and added high-resolution HLA genotyping. The later analysis used no new phenotypic data to find candidate immune exposures, relying instead on TCR beta sequences and their occurrence across donors. An earlier analysis of approximately 580 of the donors used high-throughput TCR beta sequencing to judge whether each TCR beta V gene segment behaved as functional or pseudogenic. Alongside the repertoire data, information on donor age, sex, ethnicity and CMV serostatus was compiled. Genome-wide SNP genotypes for about three fifths of the roughly 700 donors were used in a later genetic analysis, which treated that subset as a discovery cohort. All discovery cohort repertoires had been generated using a single sequencing platform. HLA typing covered class I and class II loci at four-digit resolution. Typing coverage varied by locus: about 629-640 donors for A, B, C, DRB1 and DQB1; roughly 500 for DQA1; over 600 for DPA1; about 450 for DPB1. Because of strong linkage in the cohort, roughly five DR-DQ haplotypes were treated as single units for association and clustering. On average, around 230,000 unique TCR beta nucleotide sequences were sequenced per donor among 300 to 500 genotyped donors of the cohort, with roughly a sixth of those sequences being non-productive.

Library preparation used the immunoSEQ multiplex PCR assay. For the multiplex PCR, a mixture combining 60 forward primers for TCR Vbeta segments and 13 reverse primers for TCR Jbeta segments was used. The CDR3 region of rearranged TCR beta genes was amplified from genomic DNA by a multiplex PCR assay. On the Illumina HiSeq System, the amplified TCR beta libraries were sequenced as 87-base-pair reads. The authors' analysis ran thus. A later analysis tallied roughly 78 million unique TCR beta chains across the 660 or so repertoires, and some 12 million of those chains were shared by two or more donors. To remove PCR and sequencing errors, raw reads were error-corrected and collapsed into unique sequences using a nearest-neighbor algorithm that merged closely related sequences. To assign V, D and J gene segments, CDR3 sequences were aligned to IMGT reference sequences. For a sequence to be retained, at least a six-nucleotide match to both a V gene segment and a J gene segment was required. A rearrangement was called productive if the CDR3 had no stop codons and remained in frame with V and J, and every other rearrangement was called non-productive. CDR3 was defined by IMGT convention, running from the second conserved V-encoded cysteine to the conserved J-encoded phenylalanine. The earlier analysis of 587 of the donors excluded sequences that lacked an unambiguous match to a single V gene segment. In an earlier analysis of several hundred of the donors, V segments were called functional above 56.7% productive rearrangements and were called segregating when the between-donor standard deviation exceeded 5%. To diagnose cytomegalovirus status from the catalog of TCR beta chain sequences, a statistical classification framework was built. In a later analysis, TCR nucleotide sequences were compared against IMGT/GENE-DB human TR gene sequences so that V and J genes could be assigned. Using the TCRdist pipeline, a later analysis assigned CDR3 sequences along with most-parsimonious VDJ recombination scenarios. In a later analysis, every TCR beta chain was defined by the combination of its CDR3 amino acid sequence and its V-gene family, and reads without a unique V-gene family were dropped. In a later analysis, nearly 600 highly shared, low-generation-probability nucleotide sequences were removed to address suspected cross-contamination and a sequencing artifact. For each public chain, a later analysis derived a clonal expansion index from normalized ranks of inferred template counts within each repertoire. In a later analysis, generation probabilities were computed with a VDJ recombination model fitted to out-of-frame rearrangements, and the resulting probabilities were checked against IGoR. Hypergeometric tests were used in a later analysis to score TCR-TCR, TCR-HLA and TCR-CMV co-occurrence, with a repertoire-size bias correction applied to the TCR pairs. To estimate false discovery rates, a later analysis permuted the HLA or CMV assignments 20 times. In a later analysis, co-occurring TCRs were grouped using DBSCAN, with TCRdist sequence similarity added in when clustering inside HLA-allele-positive subsets. For co-occurrence clustering, repertoires with fewer than 30,000 or more than 120,000 public chains were excluded, along with four to six repertoires with anomalous nucleotide sharing. TCRdb limited this immuneACCESS table to in-frame rearrangements with V and J called. A share of clones is missing; checked studies link under half to unresolved V genes, and the rest is unexplained. The D gene and trimming were derived from the DNA, and the V and J assignments and clone size from that table. Here the sample has around 120,000 clones; about 73% occur a single time. Approximately 2.9% of the sample is held by the ten biggest clonotypes.

The CDR3 covers 15 residues, taking in both the cysteine and the phenylalanine. The retained sequence is limited to the CDR3, 45 bases, with the frame set at the first base. Relative to germline, V is missing 1 base and J is missing 3 bases, with 6 bases of the junction outside any gene match. Via the germline V gene, CDR1 is LGHNA and CDR2 YSLEER. About this clone: Its antigen is still unknown. Per-nucleotide qualities are absent, and no much larger clonotype sits a single base away.

The cohort was made up of 666 healthy bone marrow donors. Cohort members were all nominally healthy when sampled, although unrecorded immune exposures were likely present. Of the 690 or so cohort members, around 300 had a positive CMV serostatus and 350 to 450 had a negative one, while no CMV serostatus was recorded for the donor. Each donor provided a peripheral blood sample, and peripheral blood mononuclear cells were used for TCR beta sequencing. Genomic DNA was extracted from the blood cell samples with the Qiagen DNeasy Blood Extraction Kit. Study-level results and caveats: According to the authors, the approach could potentially be generalized to other disease states and immunological phenotypes. Most TCR sequences were observed very rarely across donors, whereas some public TCRs were present in many individuals. HLA typing was unavailable for some donors at each locus, so association tests used only the typed subset. A later analysis found that TCR association rates varied across HLA loci, with DRB1 alleles showing the most associated TCRs and HLA-C alleles the fewest. Specific HLA alleles were associated with 15,000 to 20,000 TCR beta sequences at a false discovery rate of 0.05 in a later analysis. In a later genetic analysis, fewer N-insertions in productive TCRs were reported among donors in an Asian-associated ancestry cluster than the approximately 710-donor mean. Most CMV-associated TCR beta chains appeared to be HLA-restricted in a later analysis, and the HLA associations seemed to be driven largely by CMV exposure. The classifier was reported to diagnose cytomegalovirus status with high specificity and sensitivity in both the original and validation cohorts. According to a later analysis, parvovirus B19, influenza, CMV and Epstein-Barr virus appeared linked to several top co-occurrence clusters. In a later genetic analysis, a missense DCLRE1C variant was associated with V-gene and J-gene trimming of TCR beta chains, and the association was replicated in an independent cohort. In this cohort, only TCR beta chains were sequenced, and detectable features were limited by the absence of alpha or paired-chain data. A cluster of highly shared sequence variants was judged likely to be a technical artifact of the sequencing pipeline. Immune exposure information for the cohort was limited to CMV serostatus. A further reported finding was that TCR beta sequences accurately predicted the HLA-A and HLA-B alleles for most subjects in the first cohort. In the study, 150 to 200 TCR beta chains were listed as associated with cytomegalovirus. A later analysis found that HLA-associated TCR beta chains were more clonally expanded and had lower generation probabilities than equally common non-associated chains. When HLA alleles, especially DR and DQ, strongly co-occurred, TCR associations were difficult to assign to individual alleles. Correlated functional status among segregating V segments might reflect linkage disequilibrium, but an unknown experimental factor could not be ruled out. Presence/absence analyses assumed roughly uniform sequencing depth across donors, an assumption that may not hold. The earlier analysis of approximately 590 of the donors excluded some 16 rarely observed V segments, including chromosome 9 orphons, because counts were too low. Because the 87-base-pair reads could not distinguish some IMGT-functional V segments, including TRBV6-2 and TRBV6-3, those segments were excluded. In vitro tests confirmed that three of the cytomegalovirus-associated TCR beta chains recognize cytomegalovirus antigens. An earlier analysis of 450 to 750 of the donors showed that most TCR beta V segments appeared in productive rearrangements either about 90% or about 30% of the time, which broadly matched IMGT annotations.

The sequencing input was PBMCs. The origin of this receptor is a human donor in good health. The rearrangement joined TRBV4-3 to TRBJ2-7; 7 central nucleotides agree with TRBD1. DNA sequence: TGCGCCAGCAGCCAAGGGGCGACAGGGAGCTACGAGCAGTACTTC. Translated, it reads CASSQGATGSYEQYF.